What follows are 7 T cell receptor beta chains derived from one specimen sequenced in a study of T cells after yellow fever vaccination. TCRdb ran MiXCR on the 5' RACE reads and lists one entry per CDR3 protein. Among about 220,000 distinct CDR3 sequences listed, approximately 3% were seen once. The input for sequencing was CD4+ T cells sorted from PBMCs, taken 10 days after the yellow fever booster vaccination. The receptor source for this set is a man aged 18 to 30 who received the YFV17D yellow fever vaccine.

This clonotype was detected ten times or more. The gene calls are TRBV6-5 and TRBJ2-1; D is uncertain. V gave up 6 bases and J gave up 9 bases, with 15 bases separating them. Per the germline V gene, CDR1 is MNHEY and CDR2 is SVGAGI. The CDR3 covers 13 residues. The CDR3 DNA is TGTGCCAGCAGCCCCTCAATAGGGCCTGAGCAGTTCTTC. Its translation is CASSPSIGPEQFF.

Concerning this clonotype: One base away lies a much larger clone, so this may be a sequencing read error. The CDR3 region is CAIISQGDTGELFF. In nucleotides, the CDR3 is TGTGCCATCATAAGTCAGGGAGACACCGGGGAGCTGTTTTTT. The chain couples TRBV11-2 to TRBJ2-2; D may correspond to TRBD1 or TRBD2 (5 bases each). Germline V gives CDR1 SGHAT, CDR2 FQNNGV. Trimming stripped 10 bases from V and 3 bases from J, with 15 bases between. The length of the CDR3 is 14 residues.

This clonotype was observed many times. The chain carries TRBV7-6 and TRBJ2-5; 7 bases match TRBD2. The germline V gene has CDR1 SGHVS and CDR2 FNYEAQ. The CDR3 spans 15 residues. V lost 7 bases, J lost 5 bases, and 13 bases stayed unmatched. Here the CDR3 DNA reads TGTGCCAGCACCCTAGCGGCTAGCCGGGGGGAGACCCAGTACTTC. This translates into CASTLAASRGETQYF.

V is TRBV7-2 and J is TRBJ1-3; D unclear. The CDR3 runs 15 residues. Germline assignment: CDR1 SGHTA and CDR2 FQGNSA. The V end was cut by 5 bases, the J end by 0 bases, with 11 bases between. The CDR3 bases are TGTGCCAGCAGCCCAATCGGGAGCTCTGGAAACACCATATATTTT. Its protein product is CASSPIGSSGNTIYF. Full variable domain (missing parts from reference TRBV7-2 and TRBJ1-3): GAGVSQSPSNKVTEKGKDVELRCDPISGHTALYWYRQSLGQGLEFLIYFQGNSAPDKSGLPSDRFSAERTGGSVSTLTIQRTQQEDSAVYLCASSPIGSSGNTIYFGEGSWLTVV.

This clonotype was observed at least ten times. CDR3: CASSSGGSTDTQYF. DNA of the CDR3: TGTGCCAGCAGCTCGGGGGGTTCCACAGATACGCAGTATTTT. The V gene is TRBV7-2, the J gene TRBJ2-3; 7 nucleotides agree with TRBD2. The CDR3 runs 14 residues. J lost 2 bases, V lost 4 bases, and 3 bases had no gene match. Germline CDR1 reads SGHTA; CDR2 reads FQGNSA.

This clonotype was counted many times. V usage is TRBV29-1 and J usage is TRBJ2-7; either TRBD1 or TRBD2 may supply D (5 bases each). CDR3 length equals 13 residues. The germline gives CDR1 SQVTM, CDR2 ANQGSEA. V was clipped by 4 bases and J by 2 bases, with 12 bases between them. CDR3 in DNA: TGCAGCGTTGTTTTTGGGGGTACCTACGAGCAGTACTTC. Protein: CSVVFGGTYEQYF.

In its sample, this clonotype was seen a few times. The genes are TRBV28 and TRBJ2-5; 13 bases are a match to TRBD2. Germline V gene data show CDR1 as MDHEN and CDR2 as SYDVKM. The CDR3 has 14 residues. Trimming removed 10 bases from V and 5 bases from J; junction bases left unmatched: 7. As DNA, the CDR3 is TGTGCCACCGGACTAGCGGGGGAATGGGAGACCCAGTACTTC. Protein: CATGLAGEWETQYF. The variable domain in full, with the rest retrieved from reference TRBV28 and TRBJ2-5, is DVKVTQSSRYLVKRTGEKVFLECVQDMDHENMFWYRQDPGLGLRLIYFSYDVKMKEKGDIPEGYSVSREKKERFSLILESASTNQTSMYLCATGLAGEWETQYFGPGTRLLVL.